This section outlines one T cell receptor beta chain sequence together with its context. CDR1 SGHVS and CDR2 FNYEAQ come from the germline V gene. With 0 bases removed from V and 7 bases from J, the gap between germline ends came to 12 bases. The CDR3 consists of 14 residues. The data stem from a study of ipilimumab plus nivolumab after autologous stem cell transplantation. The method was immunoSEQ multiplex PCR; TCRdb's version includes in-frame clones alone and lacks a portion of them. The sample records fewer than 95,000 clones, 65% to 85% being singletons. Patients received nivolumab 3 mg/kg at weeks 1, 4, 7, 10, then fortnightly to week 26.

The source material was PBMCs, sampled in a trial of ipilimumab plus nivolumab as post-transplant consolidation. V and J are TRBV7-6 and TRBJ2-5, with D perhaps TRBD1 or TRBD2 (5 bases each). The TCR comes from a male donor with diffuse large B-cell lymphoma. In DNA, the CDR3 is TGTGCCAGCAGCTTAGCGACGGGGCAGTGGACCCAGTACTTC. Translation gives CASSLATGQWTQYF.